The entry that follows covers one TCR beta chain sequence. The data originate from a study of radiotherapy plus CTLA-4 blockade in lung cancer. Trimming removed 5 bases from V and 2 bases from J; junction bases left unmatched: 15. The CDR3 has 19 residues. Germline CDR1 SGHVS, CDR2 FNYEAQ. Using immunoSEQ multiplex PCR, the repertoire was profiled, and TCRdb retains in-frame clones only, with some absent. The sample records around 31,000 clones, around 73% being singletons. The origin of this receptor is a human donor with non-small cell lung cancer who had stable disease on radiotherapy plus ipilimumab. This specimen was peripheral blood, taken from a patient treated with radiotherapy plus ipilimumab. The rearrangement uses TRBV7-6 and TRBJ2-2; TRBD1 aligns across 9 bases. The DNA of the CDR3 is TGTGCCAGCAGCCCCCGGGACAGGGCTTTCGGGGATAACACCGGGGAGCTGTTTTTT. Translated, it gives CASSPRDRAFGDNTGELFF.